This T cell receptor (beta chain) stems from a study of T cell clonotyping in hematopoietic cell transplantation. Study-level points and caveats: Without cell sorting, CD4 versus CD8 contributions remain unresolved. Pathologically expanded recipient clonotypes increased progressively from day 30 to day 180 as diversity fell.

Germline V lookup: CDR1 ENHRY, CDR2 SYGVKD. The CDR3 contains 14 residues. The V gene end was trimmed by 8 bases and the J gene end by 0 bases; junction bases not matched to a gene: 3. Clones were read by immunoSEQ multiplex PCR, and TCRdb kept only the in-frame ones, dropping some. The sample consists of 35,000 to 45,000 clones, around 95% of them appearing once. Documented time point: recipient sample about 28 days before transplant, after cytoreduction. This clone was seen only a few times. Its antigen is currently unknown. Other DNA sequences in this specimen translate into the identical CDR3. The rearrangement uses TRBV10-3 and TRBJ1-5; 8 nucleotides match TRBD1. The sample was peripheral blood mononuclear cells, taken before stem cell transplant. The receptor was derived from a man aged 35-49 years with chronic myeloid leukemia. Some clones in this sample may be carry-over from other donors' samples. The CDR3 DNA is TGTGCCATCGGGACAGGCGATAGCAATCAGCCCCAGCATTTT. Protein sequence: CAIGTGDSNQPQHF.